Each of the 14 T cell receptor beta chains below was sequenced from the same sample in a study of blood T cell repertoires in COVID-19. The assay was immunoSEQ multiplex PCR, and TCRdb's table has in-frame clones only and misses some. The table records around 190,000 clones, approximately 85% of them present only once. Sequenced material: peripheral blood. These receptors were taken from a woman aged 80 or over with acute or convalescent COVID-19.

The V gene is TRBV18, the J gene TRBJ2-3, with 11 bases lining up with TRBD2. This CDR3 has 17 amino acids. V lost 2 bases to trimming and J lost 6 bases; unmatched junction nucleotides: 10. Germline values: CDR1 KGHSH, CDR2 LQKENI. In DNA form, the CDR3 reads TGTGCCAGCTCACCAATGCTAGCGGGAGGTCTGCCTGATACGCAGTATTTT. Its translation is CASSPMLAGGLPDTQYF.

V usage is TRBV4-3 and J usage is TRBJ1-1, with D tentatively TRBD1 (6 bases). The CDR3 contains 15 residues. Deletions cut 0 bases from V and 1 base from J, with 9 bases between. Germline CDR1 reads LGHNA; CDR2 reads YSLEER. CDR3 coding DNA: TGCGCCAGCAGCCAAGAAGACAGGACGAACACTGAAGCTTTCTTT. It codes for CASSQEDRTNTEAFF.

The V call is TRBV4-2, the J call TRBJ2-1; 7 nucleotides match TRBD2. The CDR3 sequence is 16 residues long. CDR1 and CDR2 (germline): LGHNA, YNFKEQ. Losses at the gene ends were 4 bases for V and 0 bases for J; bases not matched to a gene: 6. Here the CDR3 DNA reads TGTGCCAGCAGCCGGGAGGGAAGGGGCTCCTACAATGAGCAGTTCTTC. It codes for CASSREGRGSYNEQFF.

The genes are TRBV28 and TRBJ1-4, with TRBD1 as a possible D gene (5 bases). The CDR3 contains 14 residues. Germline V gene lookup returns CDR1 MDHEN and CDR2 SYDVKM. V lost 2 bases, J lost 8 bases, and 12 bases lay in between. As DNA, the CDR3 is TGTGCCAGCAGTTTAACAGGACTAGCCGAAAAACTGTTTTTT. This codes for CASSLTGLAEKLFF.

This clone was recorded only once. This CDR3 is CASSQDQGRGYGYTF. The CDR3 DNA reads TGCGCCAGCAGCCAAGATCAGGGCAGAGGCTATGGCTACACCTTC. The chain joins TRBV4-3 to TRBJ1-2, with D perhaps TRBD1 (5 bases). This CDR3 has 15 amino acids. The germline V and J ends were trimmed by 0 bases and 4 bases, with 12 bases remaining between them. Germline CDR1 and CDR2: LGHNA and YSLEER.

This sequence joins TRBV4-3 and TRBJ2-4; 10 bases map to TRBD1. Trimming took 3 bases from V and 8 from J; bases not matched to a gene: 1. The CDR3 extends over 13 amino acids. Germline lookup yields CDR1 LGHNA and CDR2 YSLEER. This chain's CDR3 is CASSQGTGDIQYF. The CDR3 coding sequence is TGCGCCAGCAGCCAGGGGACAGGGGACATTCAGTACTTC.

This clone was observed a handful of times. This CDR3 reads CASSLNGGGQPQHF. The CDR3 DNA reads as TGTGCCAGCAGCTTAAATGGGGGGGGTCAGCCCCAGCATTTT. J is TRBJ1-5 and V is TRBV7-2, with D possibly matching TRBD1 (5 bases). The germline V and J ends were trimmed by 2 bases and 6 bases, with 11 bases remaining between them. This CDR3 has 14 amino acids. In germline, CDR1 is SGHTA, CDR2 FQGNSA.

The chain links TRBV28 to TRBJ2-7; 9 bases map to TRBD2. Germline loops: CDR1 MDHEN, CDR2 SYDVKM. J gave up 3 bases and V 8 bases, and 8 bases lay outside the gene matches. This CDR3 contains 14 residues. CDR3 DNA: TGTGCCAGCTACACTAGCGGGCAGAACTACGAGCAGTACTTC. Amino acids: CASYTSGQNYEQYF. Complete variable domain (other parts from reference TRBV28 and TRBJ2-7): DVKVTQSSRYLVKRTGEKVFLECVQDMDHENMFWYRQDPGLGLRLIYFSYDVKMKEKGDIPEGYSVSREKKERFSLILESASTNQTSMYLCASYTSGQNYEQYFGPGTRLTVT.

This chain connects TRBV30 to TRBJ1-4; D perhaps matches TRBD1 (5 bases). The CDR3 is made up of 13 amino acids. Per germline, CDR1 GTSNPN and CDR2 SVGIG (reference sequence). The ends were cut back, 4 bases at V and 7 bases at J, with 13 bases in the middle. CDR3 amino acids: CAWNPRAGEKLFF. The CDR3 nucleotides are TGTGCCTGGAATCCCAGGGCCGGTGAAAAACTGTTTTTT. The full variable domain, in which reference TRBV30 and TRBJ1-4 provide the parts outside the CDR3, is SQTIHQWPATLVQPVGSPLSLECTVEGTSNPNLYWYRQAAGRGLQLLFYSVGIGQISSEVPQNLSASRPQDRQFILSSKKLLLSDSGFYLCAWNPRAGEKLFFGSGTQLSVL.

This clone occurred many times. The chain is built from TRBV5-1 and TRBJ2-7; 10 positions match TRBD2. Germline CDR1 is SGHRS and CDR2 is YFSETQ. Trimming took 3 bases from V and 4 from J; bases not matched to a gene: 7. This CDR3 is 15 amino acids long. The CDR3 bases are TGCGCCAGCAGCTCGAGCGGGAGGGCCGCGTACGAGCAGTACTTC. Translated, it gives CASSSSGRAAYEQYF.

This chain uses TRBV5-4 with TRBJ2-3; D gene unclear. Per the germline V gene, CDR1 is SGHNT and CDR2 is YYREEE (reference sequence). The ends were cut back, 4 bases at V and 0 bases at J, with 9 bases in the middle. CDR3 length: 14 amino acids. The DNA for the CDR3 is TGTGCCAGCAGCCCTGACTCGAGCACAGATACGCAGTATTTT. Its protein product is CASSPDSSTDTQYF.

The chain recombines TRBV4-2 with TRBJ1-1; TRBD1 might be the D (5 bases). Germline CDR1 LGHNA, CDR2 YNFKEQ. Trimming stripped 6 bases from V and 3 bases from J, with 11 bases between. The CDR3 consists of 13 residues. Written as DNA, the CDR3 is TGTGCCAGCAGGGACTGGGGGGACACTGAAGCTTTCTTT. This encodes CASRDWGDTEAFF.

This rearrangement joins TRBV7-2 to TRBJ2-7, with TRBD2 matching over 10 bases. Germline values: CDR1 SGHTA, CDR2 FQGNSA. The length of the CDR3 is 15 residues. The V gene end was trimmed by 4 bases and the J gene end by 5 bases; junction bases not matched to a gene: 8. CDR3 amino acids: CASSSPAGGPNEQYF. CDR3 nucleotide sequence: TGTGCCAGCAGCTCTCCAGCGGGAGGGCCTAACGAGCAGTACTTC.

The chain carries TRBV18 and TRBJ2-5; a weak D match, TRBD2 (6 bases). Trimming shortened V by 2 bases and J by 4 bases, and 11 bases separated the two germline ends. Germline-derived CDR1 and CDR2 are KGHSH and LQKENI. This CDR3 region has 14 residues. The CDR3 sequence: CASSPAEGTETQYF. The DNA for the CDR3 is TGTGCCAGCTCACCAGCGGAGGGGACAGAGACCCAGTACTTC.